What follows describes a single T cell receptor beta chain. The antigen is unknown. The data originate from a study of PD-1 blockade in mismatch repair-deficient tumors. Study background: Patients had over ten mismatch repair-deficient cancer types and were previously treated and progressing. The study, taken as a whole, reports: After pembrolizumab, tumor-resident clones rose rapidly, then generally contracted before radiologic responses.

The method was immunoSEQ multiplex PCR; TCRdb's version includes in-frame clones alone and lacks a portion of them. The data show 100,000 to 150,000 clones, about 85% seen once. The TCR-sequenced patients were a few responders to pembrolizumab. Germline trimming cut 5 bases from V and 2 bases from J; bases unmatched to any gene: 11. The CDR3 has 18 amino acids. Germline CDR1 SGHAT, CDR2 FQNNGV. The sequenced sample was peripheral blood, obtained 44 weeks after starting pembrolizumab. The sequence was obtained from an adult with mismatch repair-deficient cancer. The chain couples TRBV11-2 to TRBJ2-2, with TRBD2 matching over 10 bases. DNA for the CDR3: TGTGCCAGCAGCCCCACACCGGGACTAGCGCCTAACACCGGGGAGCTGTTTTTT. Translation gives CASSPTPGLAPNTGELFF. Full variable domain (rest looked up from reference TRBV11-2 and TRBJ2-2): EAGVAQSPRYKIIEKRQSVAFWCNPISGHATLYWYQQILGQGPKLLIQFQNNGVVDDSQLPKDRFSAERLKGVDSTLKIQPAKLEDSAVYLCASSPTPGLAPNTGELFFGEGSRLTVL.